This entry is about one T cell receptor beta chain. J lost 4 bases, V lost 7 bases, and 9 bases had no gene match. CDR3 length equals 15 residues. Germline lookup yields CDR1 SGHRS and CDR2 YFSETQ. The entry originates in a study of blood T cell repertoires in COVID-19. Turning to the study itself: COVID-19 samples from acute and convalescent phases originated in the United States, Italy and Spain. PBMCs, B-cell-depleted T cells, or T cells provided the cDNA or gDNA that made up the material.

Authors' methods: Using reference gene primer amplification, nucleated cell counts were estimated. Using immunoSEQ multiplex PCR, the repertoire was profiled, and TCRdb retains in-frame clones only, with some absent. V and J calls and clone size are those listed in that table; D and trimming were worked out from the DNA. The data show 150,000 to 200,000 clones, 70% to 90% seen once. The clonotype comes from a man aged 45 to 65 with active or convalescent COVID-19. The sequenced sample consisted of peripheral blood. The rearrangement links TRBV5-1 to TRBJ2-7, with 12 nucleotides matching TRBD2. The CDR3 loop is CASSPRLAGEYEQYF. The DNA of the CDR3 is TGCGCCAGCTCCCCCAGACTAGCGGGGGAGTACGAGCAGTACTTC.